This TCR beta chain was documented in a study of T-cell memory formation after mild COVID-19. This clonotype has only a few counts. Its specificity is not known. V was trimmed by 0 bases and J by 0 bases, leaving 12 bases between them. The CDR3 runs to 17 residues. CDR1 and CDR2 from the germline V gene are LGHNA and YNFKEQ. Constant-segment primers were used for 5'RACE, and the resulting TCR alpha and TCR beta cDNA libraries carried sample barcodes and UMIs. TCRdb re-analysed the 5' RACE reads in MiXCR, keeping a single row per CDR3 protein. The data hold 250,000 to 350,000 distinct CDR3 sequences, with just under 20% observed a single time. Notes on the study in general: CD4+ clones that contracted lay mainly in CM and EM; CD8+ ones lay in EMRA.

This clonotype was sampled from a man between 18 and 35 years old who had mild COVID-19 (a few samples of this study predate the infection). Cell type and time point are not known. The J gene is TRBJ2-1, the V gene TRBV4-2, with D perhaps being TRBD1 or TRBD2 (5 bases each). The sequencing sample was made of PBMCs or a T cell subset sorted from them (not recorded which). The CDR3 is CASSQDRWGSSYNEQFF. The CDR3 DNA reads as TGTGCCAGCAGCCAAGATCGCTGGGGGAGCTCCTACAATGAGCAGTTCTTC.